A selection of T cell receptor beta chains follows, all from one sample in a study of T cell clonotyping in hematopoietic cell transplantation. This table comes from immunoSEQ multiplex PCR, and its TCRdb copy is limited to in-frame clones, with some not included. The table includes more than 65,000 clones, around 94% detected once. Specimen: peripheral blood mononuclear cells. Receptors were obtained from a middle-aged man in good health. Some clones in this sample may be carry-over from other donors' samples. Each CDR3 is given with its conserved first and last residue. D genes are given only for firm matches. Clone size is shown for a subset of rows, as once, few, many or a class of expanded clone.

V gene: TRBV11-3
J gene: TRBJ2-1
clone size: -
D gene: -
CDR3 length: 18
CDR3 protein: CASSLDQGGSSSYNEQFF
CDR3 DNA: TGTGCCAGCAGCTTAGATCAGGGGGGGTCCAGCTCCTACAATGAGCAGTTCTTC

V gene: TRBV27
J gene: TRBJ1-2
clone size: -
D gene: -
CDR3 length: 17
CDR3 protein: CASSPPATVPGYYGYTF
CDR3 DNA: TGTGCCAGCAGTCCCCCCGCGACAGTCCCGGGGTACTATGGCTACACCTTC

V gene: TRBV2
J gene: TRBJ1-5
clone size: -
D gene: -
CDR3 length: 13
CDR3 protein: CASSGQENQPQHF
CDR3 DNA: TGTGCCAGCAGTGGACAGGAGAATCAGCCCCAGCATTTT

V gene: TRBV7-9
J gene: TRBJ1-2
clone size: -
D gene: -
CDR3 length: 13
CDR3 protein: CASSLGVGDGYTF
CDR3 DNA: TGTGCCAGCAGCTTAGGGGTAGGGGACGGCTACACCTTC

V gene: TRBV28
J gene: TRBJ2-5
clone size: -
D gene: TRBD2
CDR3 length: 15
CDR3 protein: CASSMGGGNQETQYF
CDR3 DNA: TGTGCCAGCAGTATGGGCGGGGGAAACCAAGAGACCCAGTACTTC

V gene: TRBV5-4
J gene: TRBJ2-2
clone size: -
D gene: -
CDR3 length: 14
CDR3 protein: CAFHGGVLNGELFF
CDR3 DNA: TGTGCCTTCCACGGGGGAGTTTTGAACGGGGAGCTGTTTTTT

V gene: TRBV30
J gene: TRBJ1-1
clone size: -
D gene: TRBD1
CDR3 length: 15
CDR3 protein: CAWGTGILMNTEAFF
CDR3 DNA: TGTGCCTGGGGGACAGGGATACTCATGAACACTGAAGCTTTCTTT

V gene: TRBV9
J gene: TRBJ2-1
clone size: -
D gene: -
CDR3 length: 16
CDR3 protein: CASPKGGPRFYNEQFF
CDR3 DNA: TGTGCCAGCCCCAAGGGAGGACCCCGCTTTTACAATGAGCAGTTCTTC

V gene: TRBV7-2
J gene: TRBJ2-1
clone size: once
D gene: -
CDR3 length: 13
CDR3 protein: CASSLAVYNEQFF
CDR3 DNA: TGTGCCAGCAGCTTAGCGGTTTACAATGAGCAGTTCTTC

V gene: TRBV27
J gene: TRBJ2-5
clone size: -
D gene: -
CDR3 length: 16
CDR3 protein: CASSKVGGPIKETQYF
CDR3 DNA: TGTGCCAGCAGTAAAGTCGGGGGGCCAATTAAAGAGACCCAGTACTTC

V gene: TRBV5-1
J gene: TRBJ2-5
clone size: -
D gene: -
CDR3 length: 12
CDR3 protein: CASSGGQETQYF
CDR3 DNA: TGCGCCAGCAGCGGGGGCCAAGAGACCCAGTACTTC

V gene: TRBV25-1
J gene: TRBJ1-3
clone size: -
D gene: -
CDR3 length: 16
CDR3 protein: CASSEAGLGSGNTIYF
CDR3 DNA: TGTGCCAGCAGTGAGGCTGGACTGGGCTCTGGAAACACCATATATTTT

V gene: TRBV5-1
J gene: TRBJ2-1
clone size: -
D gene: -
CDR3 length: 14
CDR3 protein: CASSFLGGYNEQFF
CDR3 DNA: TGCGCCAGCAGCTTTCTGGGGGGATACAATGAGCAGTTCTTC

V gene: TRBV4-3
J gene: TRBJ2-7
clone size: -
D gene: TRBD2
CDR3 length: 17
CDR3 protein: CASSQGWTSGGPYEQYF
CDR3 DNA: TGCGCCAGCAGCCAAGGTTGGACTAGCGGGGGACCCTACGAGCAGTACTTC

V gene: TRBV6-5
J gene: TRBJ1-2
clone size: -
D gene: TRBD1
CDR3 length: 13
CDR3 protein: CASSATGRGGYTF
CDR3 DNA: TGTGCCAGCAGTGCGACAGGGCGCGGTGGCTACACCTTC

V gene: TRBV7-8
J gene: TRBJ2-5
clone size: -
D gene: -
CDR3 length: 13
CDR3 protein: CASSLFRGKTQYF
CDR3 DNA: TGTGCCAGCAGCTTATTCAGGGGAAAGACCCAGTACTTC

V gene: TRBV5-5
J gene: TRBJ1-1
clone size: -
D gene: -
CDR3 length: 15
CDR3 protein: CASSLARVGNTEAFF
CDR3 DNA: TGTGCCAGCAGCTTGGCCAGGGTTGGGAACACTGAAGCTTTCTTT

V gene: TRBV29-1
J gene: TRBJ2-1
clone size: -
D gene: TRBD2
CDR3 length: 14
CDR3 protein: CSVDAGGPYNEQFF
CDR3 DNA: TGCAGCGTTGACGCGGGGGGGCCATACAATGAGCAGTTCTTC

V gene: TRBV9
J gene: TRBJ2-1
clone size: -
D gene: TRBD1
CDR3 length: 13
CDR3 protein: CASSGPTGAEQFF
CDR3 DNA: TGTGCCAGCAGCGGACCGACAGGGGCTGAGCAGTTCTTC

V gene: TRBV10-3
J gene: TRBJ1-1
clone size: few
D gene: -
CDR3 length: 13
CDR3 protein: CAISAVGGTEAFF
CDR3 DNA: TGTGCCATCAGTGCGGTTGGTGGTACTGAAGCTTTCTTT

V gene: TRBV28
J gene: TRBJ2-1
clone size: -
D gene: -
CDR3 length: 11
CDR3 protein: CASKGNNEQFF
CDR3 DNA: TGTGCCAGCAAGGGGAACAATGAGCAGTTCTTC

V gene: TRBV6-4
J gene: TRBJ2-2
clone size: -
D gene: -
CDR3 length: 14
CDR3 protein: CASSDTSKTGELFF
CDR3 DNA: TGTGCCAGCAGTGACACGAGTAAAACCGGGGAGCTGTTTTTT

V gene: TRBV6-1
J gene: TRBJ2-5
clone size: -
D gene: -
CDR3 length: 13
CDR3 protein: CASSETLQETQYF
CDR3 DNA: TGTGCCAGCAGTGAAACGTTACAAGAGACCCAGTACTTC

V gene: TRBV1
J gene: TRBJ2-2
clone size: -
D gene: -
CDR3 length: 16
CDR3 protein: CTSSQDGLANTGELFF
CDR3 DNA: TGCACCAGCAGCCAAGACGGGCTAGCGAACACCGGGGAGCTGTTTTTT

V gene: TRBV7-7
J gene: TRBJ2-5
clone size: -
D gene: -
CDR3 length: 14
CDR3 protein: CASSSSQGFETQYF
CDR3 DNA: TGTGCCAGCAGCTCAAGCCAAGGGTTTGAGACCCAGTACTTC

V gene: TRBV27
J gene: TRBJ1-1
clone size: -
D gene: TRBD1
CDR3 length: 12
CDR3 protein: CASGLTGAEAFF
CDR3 DNA: TGTGCCAGCGGACTCACAGGGGCTGAAGCTTTCTTT

V gene: TRBV6-5
J gene: TRBJ1-1
clone size: once
D gene: -
CDR3 length: 15
CDR3 protein: CASSYSPGMNTEAFF
CDR3 DNA: TGTGCCAGCAGTTACTCACCAGGAATGAACACTGAAGCTTTCTTT

V gene: TRBV10-3
J gene: TRBJ2-5
clone size: -
D gene: TRBD2
CDR3 length: 13
CDR3 protein: CAITSGREETQYF
CDR3 DNA: TGTGCCATCACTAGCGGGAGGGAGGAGACCCAGTACTTC

V gene: TRBV2
J gene: TRBJ2-7
clone size: -
D gene: -
CDR3 length: 13
CDR3 protein: CASSLGHSYEQYF
CDR3 DNA: TGTGCCAGCAGTTTGGGACATTCCTACGAGCAGTACTTC

V gene: TRBV19
J gene: TRBJ1-5
clone size: -
D gene: -
CDR3 length: 14
CDR3 protein: CASSAPGPNQPQHF
CDR3 DNA: TGTGCCAGTAGTGCTCCCGGGCCCAATCAGCCCCAGCATTTT

V gene: TRBV28
J gene: TRBJ2-7
clone size: -
D gene: -
CDR3 length: 11
CDR3 protein: CASLSFYEQYF
CDR3 DNA: TGTGCCAGCCTTTCCTTTTACGAGCAGTACTTC

V gene: TRBV4-3
J gene: TRBJ2-1
clone size: -
D gene: TRBD2
CDR3 length: 16
CDR3 protein: CASSQSTSGSRGEQFF
CDR3 DNA: TGCGCCAGCAGCCAATCTACTAGCGGGAGCCGAGGTGAGCAGTTCTTC

V gene: TRBV6-5
J gene: TRBJ2-2
clone size: -
D gene: TRBD1
CDR3 length: 16
CDR3 protein: CASSYKRTGGTGELFF
CDR3 DNA: TGTGCCAGCAGTTACAAAAGGACAGGGGGGACCGGGGAGCTGTTTTTT

V gene: TRBV9
J gene: TRBJ2-3
clone size: -
D gene: -
CDR3 length: 16
CDR3 protein: CASSVAVISSTDTQYF
CDR3 DNA: TGTGCCAGCAGCGTAGCCGTGATTTCGAGCACAGATACGCAGTATTTT

V gene: TRBV7-9
J gene: TRBJ2-5
clone size: -
D gene: -
CDR3 length: 15
CDR3 protein: CASSLRGQGGGTQYF
CDR3 DNA: TGTGCCAGCAGCTTAAGAGGTCAGGGGGGAGGGACCCAGTACTTC

V gene: TRBV6-1
J gene: TRBJ2-7
clone size: -
D gene: -
CDR3 length: 17
CDR3 protein: CASSGPLTGKITYEQYF
CDR3 DNA: TGTGCCAGCAGTGGCCCCCTTACAGGGAAGATCACCTACGAGCAGTACTTC

V gene: TRBV15
J gene: TRBJ2-7
clone size: -
D gene: -
CDR3 length: 14
CDR3 protein: CATSRDTGLYEQYF
CDR3 DNA: TGTGCCACCAGCAGAGATACAGGCCTCTACGAGCAGTACTTC

V gene: TRBV5-4
J gene: TRBJ2-7
clone size: -
D gene: -
CDR3 length: 16
CDR3 protein: CASSPAGQGTSYEQYF
CDR3 DNA: TGTGCCAGCAGCCCGGCGGGGCAGGGGACGTCCTACGAGCAGTACTTC

V gene: TRBV4-2
J gene: TRBJ2-6
clone size: -
D gene: -
CDR3 length: 16
CDR3 protein: CASSETDGSGANVLTF
CDR3 DNA: TGTGCCAGCAGCGAAACCGACGGGTCTGGGGCCAACGTCCTGACTTTC

V gene: TRBV6-5
J gene: TRBJ2-5
clone size: -
D gene: -
CDR3 length: 13
CDR3 protein: CASSYGGRETQYF
CDR3 DNA: TGTGCCAGCAGTTACGGGGGCCGTGAGACCCAGTACTTC

V gene: TRBV15
J gene: TRBJ2-2
clone size: once
D gene: -
CDR3 length: 13
CDR3 protein: CATSRDADGELFF
CDR3 DNA: TGTGCCACCAGCAGAGATGCAGACGGGGAGCTGTTTTTT

V gene: TRBV28
J gene: TRBJ2-7
clone size: -
D gene: -
CDR3 length: 13
CDR3 protein: CASSFNRVYEQYF
CDR3 DNA: TGTGCCAGCAGTTTTAACAGGGTTTACGAGCAGTACTTC

V gene: TRBV30
J gene: TRBJ1-1
clone size: -
D gene: -
CDR3 length: 14
CDR3 protein: CAWSPWTVNTEAFF
CDR3 DNA: TGTGCCTGGAGTCCCTGGACGGTGAACACTGAAGCTTTCTTT

V gene: TRBV10-3
J gene: TRBJ1-2
clone size: -
D gene: -
CDR3 length: 13
CDR3 protein: CAISEAASGGYTF
CDR3 DNA: TGTGCCATCAGTGAGGCGGCATCGGGAGGCTACACCTTC

V gene: TRBV7-2
J gene: TRBJ2-5
clone size: -
D gene: TRBD1
CDR3 length: 17
CDR3 protein: CASSLVAQGALRETQYF
CDR3 DNA: TGTGCCAGCAGCTTAGTTGCACAGGGGGCATTGCGAGAGACCCAGTACTTC

V gene: TRBV30
J gene: TRBJ2-7
clone size: -
D gene: -
CDR3 length: 12
CDR3 protein: CAWSGGAREQYF
CDR3 DNA: TGTGCCTGGAGTGGCGGGGCAAGGGAGCAGTACTTC

V gene: TRBV5-1
J gene: TRBJ2-5
clone size: -
D gene: TRBD2
CDR3 length: 15
CDR3 protein: CASSKTTSEQETQYF
CDR3 DNA: TGCGCCAGCAGCAAAACGACTAGCGAGCAAGAGACCCAGTACTTC

V gene: TRBV14
J gene: TRBJ2-3
clone size: -
D gene: TRBD2
CDR3 length: 19
CDR3 protein: CASSQRTGTRSLSTDTQYF
CDR3 DNA: TGTGCCAGCAGCCAACGGACCGGGACTAGAAGTCTTTCCACAGATACGCAGTATTTT

V gene: TRBV10-3
J gene: TRBJ1-1
clone size: -
D gene: -
CDR3 length: 14
CDR3 protein: CAIRATGTNTEAFF
CDR3 DNA: TGTGCCATCAGAGCTACAGGTACGAACACTGAAGCTTTCTTT

V gene: TRBV5-1
J gene: TRBJ2-3
clone size: few
D gene: -
CDR3 length: 15
CDR3 protein: CASSLASRWADTQYF
CDR3 DNA: TGCGCCAGCAGCTTGGCTAGCAGGTGGGCAGATACGCAGTATTTT

V gene: TRBV4-3
J gene: TRBJ1-1
clone size: -
D gene: TRBD1
CDR3 length: 15
CDR3 protein: CASSQDTGVITEAFF
CDR3 DNA: TGCGCCAGCAGCCAAGACACAGGGGTAATCACTGAAGCTTTCTTT

V gene: TRBV5-1
J gene: TRBJ2-5
clone size: -
D gene: -
CDR3 length: 15
CDR3 protein: CASSSQGGLQETQYF
CDR3 DNA: TGCGCCAGCAGCTCCCAGGGGGGGCTCCAAGAGACCCAGTACTTC

V gene: TRBV30
J gene: TRBJ2-7
clone size: -
D gene: -
CDR3 length: 14
CDR3 protein: CAWTPGGDGYEQYF
CDR3 DNA: TGTGCCTGGACCCCTGGCGGGGACGGCTACGAGCAGTACTTC

V gene: TRBV5-1
J gene: TRBJ2-2
clone size: -
D gene: -
CDR3 length: 15
CDR3 protein: CASSLAAENTGELFF
CDR3 DNA: TGCGCCAGCAGCTTGGCCGCAGAGAACACCGGGGAGCTGTTTTTT

V gene: TRBV10-3
J gene: TRBJ1-1
clone size: few
D gene: -
CDR3 length: 12
CDR3 protein: CAISAVSGEAFF
CDR3 DNA: TGTGCCATCAGTGCCGTCAGCGGAGAAGCTTTCTTT

V gene: TRBV4-2
J gene: TRBJ2-3
clone size: once
D gene: TRBD2
CDR3 length: 16
CDR3 protein: CASSQASGGPEDTQYF
CDR3 DNA: TGTGCCAGCAGCCAAGCTAGCGGGGGCCCCGAAGATACGCAGTATTTT

V gene: TRBV6-5
J gene: TRBJ1-2
clone size: -
D gene: TRBD1
CDR3 length: 15
CDR3 protein: CASSLGSGQPLGYTF
CDR3 DNA: TGTGCCAGCAGTTTGGGTTCGGGACAGCCCCTAGGCTACACCTTC

V gene: TRBV5-1
J gene: TRBJ1-2
clone size: -
D gene: -
CDR3 length: 15
CDR3 protein: CASSHGPGTGYGYTF
CDR3 DNA: TGCGCCAGCAGCCACGGACCCGGGACCGGCTATGGCTACACCTTC

V gene: TRBV5-1
J gene: TRBJ1-4
clone size: -
D gene: TRBD1
CDR3 length: 16
CDR3 protein: CASSVGQGSANEKLFF
CDR3 DNA: TGCGCCAGCAGCGTGGGACAGGGGAGCGCTAATGAAAAACTGTTTTTT

V gene: TRBV28
J gene: TRBJ1-2
clone size: -
D gene: -
CDR3 length: 16
CDR3 protein: CASRPAFGGGIDGYTF
CDR3 DNA: TGTGCCAGCCGTCCCGCTTTTGGGGGAGGAATTGATGGCTACACCTTC